These 4 T cell receptor beta chains were all obtained from the same sample, sequenced in a study of STAT3 mutations in large granular lymphocyte leukemia. Libraries were prepared by immunoSEQ multiplex PCR; TCRdb keeps only in-frame clonotypes and omits some of them. The data contain approximately 45,000 clones, about 81% of them singletons. No antigens are known for them. Study outcomes and limitations: In T-cell large granular lymphocyte leukemia, about half of patients showed multiple immunodominant subclonotypes.

The sample comprised PBMCs. The receptors originated from a human donor with T large granular lymphocyte leukemia. Some clones in this sample may be carry-over from other donors' samples.

The chain joins TRBV19 to TRBJ1-5, with D unresolved. Trimming pared 0 bases from V and 3 bases from J, leaving 12 bases between. CDR1 and CDR2 (germline): LNHDA, SQIVND (reference sequence). CDR3 length: 16 residues. This CDR3 reads CASSIESARANQPQHF. For the CDR3, the DNA is TGTGCCAGTAGTATAGAGTCCGCTCGAGCCAATCAGCCCCAGCATTTT.

V is TRBV29-1 and J is TRBJ2-4, with 7 bases lining up with TRBD1. Trimming took 5 bases from V and 0 from J; bases not matched to a gene: 10. CDR3 length: 16 amino acids. Per the germline V gene, CDR1 is SQVTM and CDR2 is ANQGSEA. The CDR3 DNA is TGCAGCGTTCAGGAAATACAGGGGCTAGCCAAAAACATTCAGTACTTC. It translates to CSVQEIQGLAKNIQYF. Full variable domain (outside the CDR3, taken from reference TRBV29-1 and TRBJ2-4): SAVISQKPSRDICQRGTSLTIQCQVDSQVTMMFWYRQQPGQSLTLIATANQGSEATYESGFVIDKFPISRPNLTFSTLTVSNMSPEDSSIYLCSVQEIQGLAKNIQYFGAGTRLSVL.

The V and J genes are TRBV18 and TRBJ2-1; D is perhaps TRBD2 (6 bases). The V and J ends lost 2 bases and 7 bases respectively, with 9 bases between them. This CDR3 is built from 13 residues. CDR1 and CDR2 from the germline V gene are KGHSH and LQKENI. The CDR3 DNA follows: TGTGCCAGCTCACCAGGCGGAGGGAATGAGCAGTTCTTC. Its translation: CASSPGGGNEQFF.

The CDR3: CASSFGKGLAGNEQFF. The CDR3 DNA sequence: TGTGCCAGCAGCTTTGGCAAGGGACTAGCCGGCAATGAGCAGTTCTTC. The V and J genes are TRBV11-3 and TRBJ2-1, with 9 bases fitting TRBD2. This CDR3 region has 16 residues. CDR1 is SGHNT, CDR2 YENEEA, per germline. Trimming removed 3 bases from V and 6 bases from J; junction bases left unmatched: 9.